This T cell receptor beta chain came from a study of T cell responses to AZD1222 COVID-19 vaccine. Study-level findings and limits: AZD1222 recipients seropositive at baseline numbered only five to seven.

Sequencing was performed with immunoSEQ multiplex PCR; in TCRdb, only in-frame clones are kept and a portion is missing. Here the sample spans 98,000 or so clones, approximately 89% being singletons. This clone was observed a single time. Its antigen is still unknown. This clonotype originated in an adult who received the MenACWY meningococcal vaccine as a control. The sample consisted of peripheral blood, taken 28 days after the second dose of the MenACWY control vaccine.

The DNA for the CDR3 is TGTGCCAGCAGCTCGACCCAAAGCTCAATCGGGACAGAGTATGGCTACACCTTC. As protein: CASSSTQSSIGTEYGYTF. The chain uses TRBV7-9 and TRBJ1-2; the match to TRBD1 covers 7 bases. The J segment lost 5 bases and the V segment lost 4 bases, leaving 19 bases of the junction unmatched. This CDR3 has 18 residues. The germline V gene encodes CDR1 SEHNR and CDR2 FQNEAQ (reference sequence).